This TCR beta chain was sequenced during a study of T-cell memory formation after mild COVID-19 (dated by TCRdb to the early 2020s). Study-wide context: Most TCR sequence clusters were specific to one of the two donors. Longitudinal TCRalpha and TCRbeta repertoire sequencing tracked T-cell clones expanding and contracting after mild COVID-19 in a couple of donors. Two young, previously healthy adult volunteers made up the cohort, one male and one female.

Reads for this sample came from an Illumina NovaSeq 6000. TCRalpha and TCRbeta cDNA libraries were built by 5'RACE with constant-segment primers, adding sample barcodes and unique molecular identifiers. Trizol reagent was used to extract RNA from every sample. The libraries were amplified in two PCR steps, and the second step added a second sample barcode and Illumina TruSeq adapters. Libraries were sequenced on an Illumina NovaSeq with 2 x 150 bp paired-end reads. The original pipeline was this. Reads were demultiplexed and collapsed into UMI-guided consensus sequences with migec v1.2.7. With mixcr v2.1.11, UMI consensuses were aligned to TRA and TRB V and J templates and assembled into clonotypes. A clonotype was counted as expanded or contracted only when both edgeR and NoisET called the clonotype significant, with the noise models trained on biological replicates. For edgeR calls, the cutoffs were a false discovery rate-adjusted p below 0.01 and a log2 fold-change threshold of 1. PCA with hierarchical clustering of max-normalized trajectories of the 1000 most abundant clonotypes was used as exploratory dynamics analysis. Each responding clone was given a CD4 or CD8 phenotype based on the CD4+ and CD8+ repertoires, which had been sequenced separately. Using fastp at Q25 and MiXCR, TCRdb reprocessed the public reads and kept productive beta chains. Each CDR3 protein gets just one entry, which takes the most common genes and DNA from the rows behind it. These V and J calls are TCRdb output, not the study's own analysis. This sample gives some 110,000 distinct CDR3 sequences in total; about a sixth of them show up just once. The ten largest clonotypes hold 28% of the sample.

Results and caveats for the whole study, not just this receptor: Contracting CD4+ clones appeared mostly in the CM and EM memory subsets, whereas CD8+ clones were enriched in EMRA. SARS-CoV-2 specificity was not confirmed for the second-wave clones peaking on day 37. Some responding clones were found in pre-infection memory, which suggests that pre-existing cross-reactive memory T cells took part in the SARS-CoV-2 response. Balanced CD4/CD8 phenotypes were observed for clones contracting from day 15 to 85, whereas a bias towards CD4+ was observed for a second wave of clones expanding from day 15 to 37. Only two mild cases were covered in the study, and larger cohorts including severe cases with pre-infection samples were considered necessary.

Ficoll-Paque density gradient centrifugation was the method used to isolate PBMCs. Trimmed from V: 7 bases; trimmed from J: 4 bases; junction bases lacking a gene match: 18. CDR1 and CDR2, looked up from the germline V gene (reference sequence), are MNHNY and SVGAGI. The CDR3 covers 18 residues, taking in both the cysteine and the phenylalanine. CDR3 DNA is the only sequence kept; it has 54 bases, read in frame from the first base. Notes on this clonotype: The specificity of this receptor is unknown. No base qualities exist here, and no much larger clone lies one base off it.

The receptor was isolated from an adult woman who had mild COVID-19 (a few samples of this study predate the infection). The sample titles of this study are shuffled in the database, so cell type and time point are left out; the donor was told from shared clones. Source material: PBMCs or a T cell subset sorted from them (not recorded which). The chain is made from TRBV6-6 and TRBJ2-2, with 7 bases in between that match TRBD2. This receptor has the CDR3 CASIVGLAGRGTTGELFF. The bases read TGTGCCAGCATAGTCGGACTCGCGGGGAGGGGCACCACCGGGGAGCTGTTTTTT.